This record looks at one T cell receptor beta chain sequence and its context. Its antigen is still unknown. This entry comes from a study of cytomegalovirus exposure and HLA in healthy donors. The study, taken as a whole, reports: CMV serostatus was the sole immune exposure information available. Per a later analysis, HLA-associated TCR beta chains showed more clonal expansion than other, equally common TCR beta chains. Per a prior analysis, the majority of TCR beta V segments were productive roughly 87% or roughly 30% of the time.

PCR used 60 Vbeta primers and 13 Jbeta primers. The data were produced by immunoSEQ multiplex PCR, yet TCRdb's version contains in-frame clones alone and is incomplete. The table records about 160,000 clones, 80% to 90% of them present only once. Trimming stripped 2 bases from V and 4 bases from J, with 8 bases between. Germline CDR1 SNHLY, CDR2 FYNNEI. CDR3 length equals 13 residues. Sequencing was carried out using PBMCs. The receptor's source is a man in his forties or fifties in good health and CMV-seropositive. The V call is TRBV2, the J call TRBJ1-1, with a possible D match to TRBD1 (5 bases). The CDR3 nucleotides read TGTGCCAGCAGTGAATGGAGGGGCACTGAAGCTTTCTTT. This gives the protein CASSEWRGTEAFF.